Listed below are T cell receptor beta chains from one sample, sequenced in a study of cytomegalovirus exposure and HLA in healthy donors. Clones were sequenced by immunoSEQ multiplex PCR, and TCRdb holds only the in-frame ones, with some missing. The sample holds over 250,000 clones, 70% to 90% seen once. Sequencing was performed on PBMCs. The source is a woman between 18 and 30 years old in good health and CMV-seronegative. Both conserved end residues are part of each CDR3. Each record gives: V gene, D gene, clone size, J gene, CDR3 DNA, CDR3 protein. A D gene is named only where the DNA matches it firmly. Not every row has a clone size; where given, it reads once, few, many or a size class.

V: TRBV29-1
D: TRBD1
size: .
J: TRBJ2-7
DNA: TGCAGCGTGGGACAGGCGAATTCCTACGAGCAGTACTTC
CDR3: CSVGQANSYEQYF

V: TRBV7-9
D: .
size: .
J: TRBJ2-1
DNA: TGTGCCAGCAGTAGAGCGGATCGTCCCTACAATGAGCAGTTCTTC
CDR3: CASSRADRPYNEQFF

V: TRBV27
D: TRBD1
size: .
J: TRBJ2-7
DNA: TGTGCCAGCAGTATTCCGCCGGGACAGGGATTCTCCTACGAGCAGTACTTC
CDR3: CASSIPPGQGFSYEQYF

V: TRBV6-5
D: TRBD1
size: few
J: TRBJ2-7
DNA: TGTGCCAGCAGTTGGACAGGGACAAACGAGCAGTACTTC
CDR3: CASSWTGTNEQYF

V: TRBV29-1
D: TRBD1
size: .
J: TRBJ2-5
DNA: TGCAGCGTTCGTGGGACAGGGCAAGAGACCCAGTACTTC
CDR3: CSVRGTGQETQYF

V: TRBV6-1
D: .
size: .
J: TRBJ1-1
DNA: TGTGCCAGCAGTGACAGGTCTTTGAACACTGAAGCTTTCTTT
CDR3: CASSDRSLNTEAFF

V: TRBV5-1
D: .
size: .
J: TRBJ2-7
DNA: TGCGCCAGCAGCCCAGCCGGGACTGCCACCTACGAGCAGTACTTC
CDR3: CASSPAGTATYEQYF

V: TRBV6-5
D: TRBD1
size: .
J: TRBJ1-2
DNA: TGTGCCAGCAGTTACTCGATCAAGGGGGCAGGGAGTGGCTACACCTTC
CDR3: CASSYSIKGAGSGYTF

V: TRBV7-9
D: TRBD1
size: .
J: TRBJ1-5
DNA: TGTGCCAGCAGCTTAGGTGACAGGGGAAATCAGCCCCAGCATTTT
CDR3: CASSLGDRGNQPQHF

V: TRBV29-1
D: TRBD1
size: few
J: TRBJ1-1
DNA: TGCAGCGTTGGATTAGGGACAGCTGAAGCTTTCTTT
CDR3: CSVGLGTAEAFF

V: TRBV13
D: TRBD2
size: .
J: TRBJ2-7
DNA: TGTGCCAGCAGTTCGAGTGAGCGGGGCTCCTACGAGCAGTACTTC
CDR3: CASSSSERGSYEQYF